Below, 10 T cell receptor beta chains from the same sample are listed, as sequenced in a study of T-cell memory formation after mild COVID-19. TCRdb reprocessed the 5' RACE reads via MiXCR and lists one record per CDR3 protein. The sample includes roughly 280,000 distinct CDR3 sequences, approximately 8% seen only once; the top ten take 20% to 25%. Sequenced: PBMCs or a T cell subset sorted from them (not recorded which). These receptors came from a man younger than 35 who had mild COVID-19 (a few samples of this study predate the infection). Cell type and time point are not known.

This clonotype has ten or more counts. This chain uses TRBV2 with TRBJ1-1; D unclear. V was shortened by 3 bases and J by 1 base, with 3 bases between the two germline ends. CDR1 and CDR2 (germline): SNHLY, FYNNEI. The CDR3 length is 12 residues. The CDR3 nucleotides read TGTGCCAGCAGTGAGGGGAACACTGAAGCTTTCTTT. Amino acid sequence: CASSEGNTEAFF.

The chain couples TRBV7-2 to TRBJ2-7; TRBD2 matches 13 bases. With V trimmed by 5 bases and J by 3 bases, 4 bases remained unmatched. This CDR3 is built from 15 residues. Germline assignment: CDR1 SGHTA and CDR2 FQGNSA. CDR3 DNA sequence: TGTGCCAGCAGCGTTGGACTAGCGGGGGACTACGAGCAGTACTTC. Translating gives CASSVGLAGDYEQYF.

This clonotype was picked up a small number of times. The chain is built from TRBV7-9 and TRBJ1-1; TRBD1 agrees at 10 bases. This CDR3 spans 16 amino acids. With 4 bases clipped from V and 4 bases from J, the junction kept 9 bases outside the gene matches. Germline CDR1 reads SEHNR; CDR2 reads FQNEAQ (reference sequence). As DNA, the CDR3 is TGTGCCAGCAGCTCGGGTTTGACAGGGGGCGGCACTGAAGCTTTCTTT. Protein product: CASSSGLTGGGTEAFF.

The DNA of the CDR3 is TGTGCCAGCAGCTTCCTAGGGGGCCCCAGCCAAGAGACCCAGTACTTC. Its protein is CASSFLGGPSQETQYF. The rearrangement uses TRBV11-2 and TRBJ2-5, with TRBD1 matching 7 bases. The CDR3 is 16 residues long. With V trimmed by 3 bases and J by 1 base, 8 bases remained unmatched. Germline CDR1 SGHAT, CDR2 FQNNGV.

The chain carries TRBV12-5 and TRBJ2-1; 9 bases are a match to TRBD1. There are 14 residues in the CDR3. Trimming removed 6 bases from V and 10 bases from J; junction bases left unmatched: 10. CDR1 is LGHNT, CDR2 FRNRAP, per germline. CDR3 residues: CASGPQDRGIEQFF. CDR3 bases: TGTGCTAGTGGCCCTCAGGACAGGGGCATAGAGCAGTTCTTC.

This clonotype was counted a few times. This rearrangement joins TRBV9 to TRBJ1-1; 7 bases match TRBD1. The CDR3 consists of 14 residues. CDR1 SGDLS and CDR2 YYNGEE come from the germline V gene. The V gene end was trimmed by 0 bases and the J gene end by 1 base; junction bases not matched to a gene: 0. CDR3 sequence reads: CASSVGQGNTEAFF. CDR3 coding DNA: TGTGCCAGCAGCGTAGGACAGGGGAACACTGAAGCTTTCTTT.

Only a few counts were recorded for this clonotype. This rearrangement joins TRBV7-2 to TRBJ2-5; D not certain. V was cut by 1 base and J by 1 base, with 10 bases left in between. This CDR3 comprises 15 residues. Per the germline V gene, CDR1 is SGHTA and CDR2 is FQGNSA. This CDR3 reads CASSLVVRSQETQYF. CDR3 DNA: TGTGCCAGCAGCTTAGTAGTGAGATCCCAAGAGACCCAGTACTTC.

This CDR3 reads CASTPSTGPFGGYTF. CDR3 DNA: TGTGCCAGCACCCCCTCGACAGGGCCCTTCGGGGGCTACACCTTC. This chain joins TRBV9 and TRBJ1-2; TRBD1 matches 7 bases. The CDR3 length is 15 residues. Germline CDR1 and CDR2: SGDLS and YYNGEE. After removal of 6 bases from V and 8 bases from J, the junction contained 16 bases not matched to a gene. Supplemented by reference TRBV9 and TRBJ1-2, the full variable domain reads DSGVTQTPKHLITATGQRVTLRCSPRSGDLSVYWYQQSLDQGLQFLIQYYNGEERAKGNILERFSAQQFPDLHSELNLSSLELGDSALYFCASTPSTGPFGGYTFGSGTRLTVV.

This clonotype was observed at least ten times. The genes are TRBV11-2 and TRBJ2-7; D may correspond to TRBD1 or TRBD2 (5 bases each). The CDR3 covers 15 residues. V was clipped by 0 bases and J by 0 bases, with 9 bases between them. Germline CDR1 is SGHAT and CDR2 is FQNNGV. The CDR3 loop is CASSLEGVVSYEQYF. For the CDR3, the DNA is TGTGCCAGCAGCTTAGAGGGGGTAGTCTCCTACGAGCAGTACTTC.

The genes are TRBV7-8 and TRBJ2-1; TRBD1 agrees at 7 bases. Germline loops: CDR1 SGHVS, CDR2 FQNEAQ. The CDR3 covers 16 residues. Unmatched junction bases numbered 8, after V lost 4 bases and J lost 2 bases. CDR3 loop: CASSSQGDSAYNEQFF. In DNA form, the CDR3 reads TGTGCCAGCAGCTCTCAGGGGGATTCCGCCTACAATGAGCAGTTCTTC.